The 5 T cell receptor beta chains in this list originate from one sample, sequenced in a study of cytomegalovirus exposure and HLA in healthy donors. Use of 60 Vbeta and 13 Jbeta primers characterized the PCR. The assay was immunoSEQ multiplex PCR, and TCRdb's table has in-frame clones only and misses some. Altogether around 100,000 clones are present, 79% being singletons, with the ten largest covering 3.1%. Sequencing was carried out using PBMCs. The receptors stem from a woman aged 35 to 49 in good health and CMV-seronegative.

The chain has TRBV27 and TRBJ2-7, with TRBD2 matching 12 bases. The CDR3 is 15 amino acids. V dropped 6 bases and J dropped 7; count of bases not matched to a gene: 10. Germline lookup yields CDR1 MNHEY and CDR2 SMNVEV (reference sequence). The CDR3 nucleotides read TGTGCCAGCAGGGACCCTAGCGGGAGGGCCTGGGAGCAGTACTTC. Protein sequence: CASRDPSGRAWEQYF.

This clone came up once. The genes are TRBV7-9 and TRBJ2-3; possible D gene TRBD2, 6 bases. V was shortened by 1 base and J by 5 bases, with 16 bases between the two germline ends. The germline V gene encodes CDR1 SEHNR and CDR2 FQNEAQ (reference sequence). The CDR3 totals 16 residues. The CDR3 DNA follows: TGTGCCAGCAGCTTAGGTCTCCGGGAGTGGGAAGATACGCAGTATTTT. This gives the protein CASSLGLREWEDTQYF.

This chain uses TRBV5-1 with TRBJ2-7; possibly TRBD2 for D (6 bases). CDR3 length: 12 residues. Deletions cut 4 bases from V and 7 bases from J, with 12 bases between. The V gene's germline CDR1 is SGHRS and CDR2 YFSETQ. CDR3 sequence (DNA): TGCGCCAGCAGCCCACCGGGGAGGGAGCAGTACTTC. This sequence encodes CASSPPGREQYF.

The J gene is TRBJ2-5, the V gene TRBV11-2; 9 bases line up with TRBD1. Germline assignment: CDR1 SGHAT and CDR2 FQNNGV. The CDR3 is 15 amino acids. Trimming removed 8 bases from V and 2 bases from J; junction bases left unmatched: 9. In nucleotides, the CDR3 is TGTGCCAGCGGGCAACAGGGGGCAATACAAGAGACCCAGTACTTC. Its translation is CASGQQGAIQETQYF.

The V call is TRBV7-2, the J call TRBJ2-3; TRBD2 might be the D (6 bases). The CDR3 is made up of 15 amino acids. In germline, CDR1 is SGHTA, CDR2 FQGNSA. V lost 3 bases and J lost 3, with 13 bases in between. CDR3 sequence: CASSFKEGPTDTQYF. CDR3 in DNA: TGTGCCAGCAGCTTCAAGGAGGGGCCGACAGATACGCAGTATTTT.